Sequencing of this T cell receptor beta chain was carried out in a study of CD8+CD57+ T cells in acquired aplastic anemia. The sample holds many counts of this clonotype. TCR beta VDJ and CDR3 were profiled, and genomic DNA was the template. TCRdb processed the reads anew with MiXCR; each CDR3 protein has one entry. Here the sample spans approximately 380,000 distinct CDR3 sequences, approximately 70% being singletons. The germline V gene encodes CDR1 LNHDA and CDR2 SQIVND (reference sequence). CDR3 length equals 12 residues. Trimming removed 1 base at V and 8 bases at J, with 8 bases between. Sequencing used sorted CD4+, CD8+, or CD8+CD57+ T cells (not recorded which) from PBMCs. The TCR was taken from a human donor in good health, serving as a control. This chain joins TRBV19 and TRBJ1-2; D remains ambiguous. The CDR3 protein is CASSIAARGYTF. The CDR3 region has the DNA TGTGCCAGTAGTATAGCGGCGAGGGGCTACACCTTC.